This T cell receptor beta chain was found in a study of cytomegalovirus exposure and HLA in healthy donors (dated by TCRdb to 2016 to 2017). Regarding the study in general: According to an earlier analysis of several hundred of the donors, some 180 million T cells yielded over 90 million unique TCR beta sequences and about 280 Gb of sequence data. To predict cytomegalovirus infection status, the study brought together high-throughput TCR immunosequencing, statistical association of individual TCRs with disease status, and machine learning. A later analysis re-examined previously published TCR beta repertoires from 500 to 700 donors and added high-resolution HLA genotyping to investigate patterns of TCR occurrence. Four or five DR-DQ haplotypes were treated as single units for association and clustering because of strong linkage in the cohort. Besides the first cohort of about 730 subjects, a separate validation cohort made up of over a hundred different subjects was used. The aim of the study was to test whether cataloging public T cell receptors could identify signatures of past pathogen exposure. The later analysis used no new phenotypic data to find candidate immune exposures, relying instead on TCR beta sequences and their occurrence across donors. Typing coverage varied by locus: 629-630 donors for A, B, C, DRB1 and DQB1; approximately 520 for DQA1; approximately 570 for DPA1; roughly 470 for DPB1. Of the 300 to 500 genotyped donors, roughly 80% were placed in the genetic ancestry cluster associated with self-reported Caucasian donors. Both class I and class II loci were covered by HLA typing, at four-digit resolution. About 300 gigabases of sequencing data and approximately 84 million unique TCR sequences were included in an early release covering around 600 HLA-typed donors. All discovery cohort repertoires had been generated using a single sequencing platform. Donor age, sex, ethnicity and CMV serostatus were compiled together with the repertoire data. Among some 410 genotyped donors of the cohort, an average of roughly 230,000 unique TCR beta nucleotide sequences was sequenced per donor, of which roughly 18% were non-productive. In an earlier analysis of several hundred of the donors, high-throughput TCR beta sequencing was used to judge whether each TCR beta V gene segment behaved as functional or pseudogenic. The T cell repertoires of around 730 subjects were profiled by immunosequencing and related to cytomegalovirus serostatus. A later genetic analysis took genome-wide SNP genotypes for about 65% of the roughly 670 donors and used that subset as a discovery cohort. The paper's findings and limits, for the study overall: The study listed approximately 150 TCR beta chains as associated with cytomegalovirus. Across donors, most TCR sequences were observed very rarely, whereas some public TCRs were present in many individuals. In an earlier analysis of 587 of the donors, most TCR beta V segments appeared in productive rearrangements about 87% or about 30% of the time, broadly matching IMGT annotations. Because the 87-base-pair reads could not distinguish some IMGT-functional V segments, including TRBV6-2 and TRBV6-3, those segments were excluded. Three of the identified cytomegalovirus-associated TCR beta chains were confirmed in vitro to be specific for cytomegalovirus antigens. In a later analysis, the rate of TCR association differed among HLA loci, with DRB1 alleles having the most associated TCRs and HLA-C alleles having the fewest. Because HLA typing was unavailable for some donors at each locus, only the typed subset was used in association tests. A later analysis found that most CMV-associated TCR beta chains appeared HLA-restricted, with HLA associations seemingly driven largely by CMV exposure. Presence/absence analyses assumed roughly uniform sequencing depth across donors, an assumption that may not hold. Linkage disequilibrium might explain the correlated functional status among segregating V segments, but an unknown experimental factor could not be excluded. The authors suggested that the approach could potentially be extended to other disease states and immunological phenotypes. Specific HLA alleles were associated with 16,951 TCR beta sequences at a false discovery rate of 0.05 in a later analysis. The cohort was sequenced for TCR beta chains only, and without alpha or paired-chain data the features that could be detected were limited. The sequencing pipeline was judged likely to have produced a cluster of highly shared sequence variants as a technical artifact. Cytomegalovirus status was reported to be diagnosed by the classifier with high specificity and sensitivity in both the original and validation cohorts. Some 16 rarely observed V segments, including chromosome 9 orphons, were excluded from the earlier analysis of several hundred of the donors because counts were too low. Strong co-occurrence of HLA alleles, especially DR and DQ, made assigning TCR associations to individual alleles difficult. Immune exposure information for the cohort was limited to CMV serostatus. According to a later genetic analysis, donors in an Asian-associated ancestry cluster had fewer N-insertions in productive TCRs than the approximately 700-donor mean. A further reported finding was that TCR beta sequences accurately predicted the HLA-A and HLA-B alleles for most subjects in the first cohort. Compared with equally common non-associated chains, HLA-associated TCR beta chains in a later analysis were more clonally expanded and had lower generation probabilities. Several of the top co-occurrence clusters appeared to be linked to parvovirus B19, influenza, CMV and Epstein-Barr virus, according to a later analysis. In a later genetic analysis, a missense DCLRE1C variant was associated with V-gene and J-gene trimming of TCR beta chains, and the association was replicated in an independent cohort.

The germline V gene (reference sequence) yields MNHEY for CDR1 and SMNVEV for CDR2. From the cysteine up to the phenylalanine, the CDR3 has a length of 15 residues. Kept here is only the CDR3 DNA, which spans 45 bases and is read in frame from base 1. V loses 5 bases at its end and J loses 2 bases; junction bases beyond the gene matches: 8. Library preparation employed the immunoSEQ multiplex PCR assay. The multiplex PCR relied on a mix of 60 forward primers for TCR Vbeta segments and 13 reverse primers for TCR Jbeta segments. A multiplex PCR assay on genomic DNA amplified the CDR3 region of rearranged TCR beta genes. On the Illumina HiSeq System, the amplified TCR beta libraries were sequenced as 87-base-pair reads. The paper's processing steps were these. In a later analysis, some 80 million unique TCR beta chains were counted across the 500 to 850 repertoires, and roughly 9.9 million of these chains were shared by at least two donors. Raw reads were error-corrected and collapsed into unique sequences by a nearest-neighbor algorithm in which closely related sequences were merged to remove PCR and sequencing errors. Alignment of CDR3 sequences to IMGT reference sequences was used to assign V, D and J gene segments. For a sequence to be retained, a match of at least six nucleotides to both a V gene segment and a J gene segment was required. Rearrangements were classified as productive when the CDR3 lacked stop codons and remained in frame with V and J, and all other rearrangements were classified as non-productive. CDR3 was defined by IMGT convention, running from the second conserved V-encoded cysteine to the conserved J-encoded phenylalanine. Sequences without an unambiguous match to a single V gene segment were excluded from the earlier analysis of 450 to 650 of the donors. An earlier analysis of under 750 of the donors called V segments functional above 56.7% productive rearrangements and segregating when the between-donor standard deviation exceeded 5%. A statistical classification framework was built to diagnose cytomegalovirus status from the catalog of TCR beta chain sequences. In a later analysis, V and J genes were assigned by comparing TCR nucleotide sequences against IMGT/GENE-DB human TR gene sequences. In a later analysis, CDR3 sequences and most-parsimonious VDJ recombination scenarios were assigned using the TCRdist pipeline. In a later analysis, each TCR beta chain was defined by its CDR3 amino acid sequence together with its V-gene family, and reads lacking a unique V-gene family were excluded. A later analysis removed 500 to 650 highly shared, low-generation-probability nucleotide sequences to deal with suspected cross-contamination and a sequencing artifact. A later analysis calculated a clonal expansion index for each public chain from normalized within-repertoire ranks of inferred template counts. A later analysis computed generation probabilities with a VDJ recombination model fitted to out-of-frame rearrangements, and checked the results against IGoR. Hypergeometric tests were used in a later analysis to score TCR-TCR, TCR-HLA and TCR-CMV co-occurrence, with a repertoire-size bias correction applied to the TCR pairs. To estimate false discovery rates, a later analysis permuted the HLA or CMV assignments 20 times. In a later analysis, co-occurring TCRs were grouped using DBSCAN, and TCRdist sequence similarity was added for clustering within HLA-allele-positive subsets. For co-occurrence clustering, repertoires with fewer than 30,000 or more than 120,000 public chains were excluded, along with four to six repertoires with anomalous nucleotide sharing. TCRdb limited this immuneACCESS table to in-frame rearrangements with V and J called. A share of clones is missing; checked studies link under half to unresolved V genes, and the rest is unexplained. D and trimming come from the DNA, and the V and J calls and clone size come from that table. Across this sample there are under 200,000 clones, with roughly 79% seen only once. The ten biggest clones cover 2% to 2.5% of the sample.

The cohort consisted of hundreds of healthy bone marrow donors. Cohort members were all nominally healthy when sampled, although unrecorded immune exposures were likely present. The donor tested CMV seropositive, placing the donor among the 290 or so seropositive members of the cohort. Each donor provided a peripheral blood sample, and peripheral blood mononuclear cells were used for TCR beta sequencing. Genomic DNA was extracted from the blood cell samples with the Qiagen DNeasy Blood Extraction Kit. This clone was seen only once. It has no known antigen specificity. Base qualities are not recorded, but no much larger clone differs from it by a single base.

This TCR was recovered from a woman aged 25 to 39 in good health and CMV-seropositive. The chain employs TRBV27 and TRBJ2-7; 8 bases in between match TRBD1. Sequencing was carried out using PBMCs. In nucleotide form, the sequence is TGTGCCAGCAGTCCATACTGGGACAGGCCCTACGAGCAGTACTTC. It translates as CASSPYWDRPYEQYF.